The 16 T cell receptor beta chains below were found in one sample sequenced in a study of blood T cell repertoires in COVID-19. Repertoires were generated with immunoSEQ multiplex PCR, while TCRdb's copy carries only in-frame clones and drops some. The repertoire includes under 90,000 clones, roughly 80% of them detected once, and approximately 15% sits in the top ten. Source material: peripheral blood. All receptors derive from a woman older than 75 with active or convalescent COVID-19.

The V gene is TRBV6-2 or TRBV6-3, the J gene TRBJ1-6; D remains unclear. The CDR3 loop spans 15 amino acids. Trimming stripped 2 bases from V and 6 bases from J, with 11 bases between. CDR1 MNHEY and CDR2 SVGEGT come from the germline V gene. DNA for the CDR3: TGTGCCAGCAGTTACGAAAGCGTTTCTAATTCACCCCTCCACTTT. Amino acids: CASSYESVSNSPLHF.

CDR3 sequence reads: CASTDLGTSGGGEQFF. For the CDR3, the DNA is TGCGCCAGCACGGACCTCGGGACTAGCGGAGGTGGTGAGCAGTTCTTC. This chain links TRBV5-1 with TRBJ2-1, with TRBD2 identical over 11 bases. The CDR3 has 16 residues. Germline CDR1 reads SGHRS; CDR2 reads YFSETQ. Unmatched junction bases numbered 14, after V lost 6 bases and J lost 9 bases.

This rearrangement joins TRBV7-3 to TRBJ2-6; 9 nucleotides align to TRBD2. Germline V CDR1 and CDR2: SGHTA, FQGTGA. CDR3 size: 17 residues. After removal of 5 bases from V and 0 bases from J, the junction contained 5 bases not matched to a gene. In nucleotides, the CDR3 is TGTGCCAGCAGCCCCAGCGGGGGGTTCTCTGGGGCCAACGTCCTGACTTTC. It yields the protein CASSPSGGFSGANVLTF.

This chain links TRBV6-6 with TRBJ2-1, with D tentatively TRBD1 (6 bases). V gave up 5 bases and J gave up 5 bases, with 16 bases separating them. This CDR3 region has 15 residues. The germline CDR1 and CDR2 sequences are MNHNY and SVGAGI (reference sequence). CDR3 amino acids: CASSDLGAGDNEQFF. CDR3 DNA: TGTGCCAGCAGTGACCTGGGGGCCGGGGACAATGAGCAGTTCTTC.

J is TRBJ2-2 and V is TRBV27; possibly TRBD2 for D (7 bases). Germline V CDR1 and CDR2: MNHEY, SMNVEV (reference sequence). The CDR3 is 15 residues long. V lost 2 bases and J 6 bases, leaving 13 bases between the germline ends. The chain's CDR3 is CASSLGGGRPGELFF. DNA of the CDR3: TGTGCCAGCAGTTTAGGGGGGGGGCGGCCCGGGGAGCTGTTTTTT.

V usage is TRBV30 and J usage is TRBJ2-1; 11 nucleotides agree with TRBD2. Germline-derived CDR1 and CDR2 are GTSNPN and SVGIG (reference sequence). The CDR3 sequence is 11 residues long. V shed 4 bases, J shed 10 bases, and the junction held 0 bases outside the gene matches. Here the CDR3 reads CAWTSGGEQFF. The CDR3 nucleotides read TGTGCCTGGACTAGCGGGGGGGAGCAGTTCTTC.

This rearrangement joins TRBV6-5 to TRBJ1-2, with D unresolved. The germline V gene has CDR1 MNHEY and CDR2 SVGAGI. The CDR3 consists of 12 residues. Trimming left V 5 bases short and J 5 bases short, with 9 bases between. CDR3 nucleotide sequence: TGTGCCAGCAGTCGGACTGGATATGGCTACACCTTC. The encoded protein is CASSRTGYGYTF.

V gene TRBV6-1 combines with J gene TRBJ2-1, with D tentatively TRBD2 (6 bases). Germline values: CDR1 MNHNS, CDR2 SASEGT. V lost 1 base and J 10 bases, leaving 17 bases between the germline ends. This CDR3 contains 15 residues. CDR3 loop: CASSEGLAMGNEQFF. The DNA of the CDR3 is TGTGCCAGCAGTGAAGGGCTAGCGATGGGGAACGAGCAGTTCTTC.

The chain recombines TRBV28 with TRBJ2-3, with TRBD2 identical over 10 bases. The CDR3 has 14 amino acids. Trimming cost V 7 bases and J 2 bases; bases outside gene matches: 3. The germline CDR1 and CDR2 sequences are MDHEN and SYDVKM. The CDR3 region is CASTLAGDTDTQYF. The CDR3 DNA reads TGTGCCAGCACCCTAGCGGGAGACACAGATACGCAGTATTTT.

The CDR3 here is CASSADRGQDEQFF. The CDR3 DNA reads TGTGCCAGCAGTGCGGACAGGGGGCAGGATGAGCAGTTCTTC. V usage is TRBV27 and J usage is TRBJ2-1; 11 bases match TRBD1. This CDR3 comprises 14 residues. V was pared by 5 bases and J by 8 bases, with 5 bases of the junction left unmatched. The germline V gene encodes CDR1 MNHEY and CDR2 SMNVEV (reference sequence).

The chain employs TRBV6-1 and TRBJ2-3; 10 nucleotides align to TRBD1. This CDR3 is 17 amino acids long. CDR1 is MNHNS and CDR2 is SASEGT in the germline V gene. V trimming: 4 bases; J trimming: 2 bases; junction bases outside the gene matches: 9. In DNA, the CDR3 is TGTGCCAGCAGTGTCGGGACAGGGGCCCCTACCACAGATACGCAGTATTTT. Protein sequence: CASSVGTGAPTTDTQYF.

CDR3 protein: CASSHFFRGGQFF. Written as DNA, the CDR3 is TGCGCCAGCAGCCACTTTTTTAGGGGGGGGCAGTTCTTC. The rearrangement links TRBV4-3 to TRBJ2-1; possibly TRBD2 for D (7 bases). Germline CDR1 LGHNA, CDR2 YSLEER. This CDR3 spans 13 amino acids. Trimming shortened V by 3 bases and J by 12 bases, and 15 bases separated the two germline ends.

The J gene is TRBJ2-7, the V gene TRBV4-3, with 8 bases fitting TRBD2. CDR3 length equals 15 residues. The germline CDR1 and CDR2 sequences are LGHNA and YSLEER. Losses at the gene ends were 4 bases for V and 6 bases for J; bases not matched to a gene: 11. The CDR3 bases are TGCGCCAGCAGCCCCGCCGCTAGCGGGTTGCGCGAGCAGTACTTC. It codes for CASSPAASGLREQYF.

The genes are TRBV30 and TRBJ1-4, with D possibly being TRBD1 (5 bases). The V gene's germline CDR1 is GTSNPN and CDR2 SVGIG (reference sequence). V gave up 8 bases and J gave up 5 bases, with 15 bases separating them. This CDR3 has 13 residues. As DNA, the CDR3 is TGTGCCGGCTACAGGATGAGGAATGAAAAACTGTTTTTT. Its translation is CAGYRMRNEKLFF.

This clone was observed a handful of times. V is TRBV10-3 and J is TRBJ1-1, with unresolved D. The germline V and J ends were trimmed by 0 bases and 11 bases, with 13 bases remaining between them. This CDR3 region has 13 residues. Germline CDR1 and CDR2: ENHRY and SYGVKD. The CDR3: CAISESEVRSAFF. CDR3 nucleotides: TGTGCCATCAGTGAGTCTGAGGTGAGGAGCGCTTTCTTT.

The rearrangement uses TRBV6-2 or TRBV6-3 and TRBJ2-3; D perhaps matches TRBD2 (5 bases). Per germline, CDR1 MNHEY and CDR2 SVGEGT. V lost 2 bases to trimming and J lost 3 bases, with 21 bases between them. This CDR3 region has 18 residues. CDR3 DNA: TGTGCCAGCAGTTACGGGTCGCGAGGGAGAAAAGGAACAGATACGCAGTATTTT. Protein product: CASSYGSRGRKGTDTQYF.